This is a list of T cell receptor beta chains from one sample in a study of shared clonotypes between healthy human individuals. TCRdb's copy holds only in-frame clones and misses some; the assay was immunoSEQ multiplex PCR. Of roughly 2 million clones listed, almost 96% were seen once; the top ten hold roughly 0.13%. The material sequenced was naive CD4+ T cells sorted from blood. The receptor set was obtained from a man aged 18-30 years in good health. Both conserved end residues are part of each CDR3. The D gene is left open where the match is weak. Clone size is shown for a subset of rows, as once, few, many or a class of expanded clone.

D: -
V: TRBV5-1
size: -
J: TRBJ1-5
DNA: TGCGCCAGCAGCTTACTCAGCAATCAGCCCCAGCATTTT
CDR3: CASSLLSNQPQHF

D: -
V: TRBV7-2
size: once
J: TRBJ2-7
DNA: TGTGCCAGCAGCTTAGTGGGGGGTGTGTGGGACGAGCAGTACTTC
CDR3: CASSLVGGVWDEQYF

D: -
V: TRBV5-1
size: -
J: TRBJ1-1
DNA: TGCGCCAGCAGGTCCGACAGACCGATAATGAACACTGAAGCTTTCTTT
CDR3: CASRSDRPIMNTEAFF

D: TRBD1
V: TRBV11-2
size: -
J: TRBJ1-6
DNA: TGTGCCAGCAGCAGAACGACAGGGGGCGATTCACCCCTCCACTTT
CDR3: CASSRTTGGDSPLHF

D: -
V: TRBV6-5
size: -
J: TRBJ1-1
DNA: TGTGCCAGCAGTCTTACGGACCTTACGAACACTGAAGCTTTCTTT
CDR3: CASSLTDLTNTEAFF

D: -
V: TRBV11-1
size: -
J: TRBJ1-6
DNA: TGTGCCAGCAGCTTAGGAACTCAGAATTCACCCCTCCACTTT
CDR3: CASSLGTQNSPLHF

D: -
V: TRBV19
size: -
J: TRBJ2-2
DNA: TGTGCCAGTAGTATAGTTCCTAGAGGGAACACCGGGGAGCTGTTTTTT
CDR3: CASSIVPRGNTGELFF

D: TRBD1
V: TRBV5-1
size: -
J: TRBJ1-1
DNA: TGCGCCAGCAGCTCCGGACAGGGTGGTTCTGAAGCTTTCTTT
CDR3: CASSSGQGGSEAFF

D: -
V: TRBV30
size: -
J: TRBJ2-5
DNA: TGTGCCTGGACCCAGGGGAGCCAAGAGACCCAGTACTTC
CDR3: CAWTQGSQETQYF

D: TRBD2
V: TRBV18
size: -
J: TRBJ2-2
DNA: TGTGCCAGCTCACCACGACTAGCGGGAGCCGGGGAGCTGTTTTTT
CDR3: CASSPRLAGAGELFF

D: -
V: TRBV6-1
size: -
J: TRBJ2-2
DNA: TGTGCCAGCAGTGTTCTTATCGTTGGGGGCGAAACCGGGGAGCTGTTTTTT
CDR3: CASSVLIVGGETGELFF

D: -
V: TRBV11-2
size: -
J: TRBJ1-1
DNA: TGTGCCAGCAGCTTCGGACTGAACACTGAAGCTTTCTTT
CDR3: CASSFGLNTEAFF

D: TRBD2
V: TRBV27
size: -
J: TRBJ2-7
DNA: TGTGCCAGCAGTCCTGGGAGGCGGGAGTTTCGCTACGAGCAGTACTTC
CDR3: CASSPGRREFRYEQYF

D: -
V: TRBV27
size: -
J: TRBJ2-7
DNA: TGTGCCAGCAGTTTATCAGTCGGGGAATCCTACGAGCAGTACTTC
CDR3: CASSLSVGESYEQYF

D: -
V: TRBV6-1
size: -
J: TRBJ2-5
DNA: TGTGCTTCTACGGGGATCGCCACACGGACCCAGTACTTC
CDR3: CASTGIATRTQYF

D: -
V: TRBV18
size: -
J: TRBJ2-5
DNA: TGTGCCAGCTCATCAATGGATGGGCCCCAGTACTTC
CDR3: CASSSMDGPQYF

D: -
V: TRBV2
size: -
J: TRBJ2-7
DNA: TGTGCCAGCAGTGAACTTCGAGGGGTAGGCGAGCAGTACTTC
CDR3: CASSELRGVGEQYF

D: TRBD2
V: TRBV9
size: once
J: TRBJ2-3
DNA: TGTGCCAGCACCCCGGGAGCGGGGGGGCCAGATACGCAGTATTTT
CDR3: CASTPGAGGPDTQYF